This T cell receptor (beta chain) was sequenced during a study of shared clonotypes between healthy human individuals. Trimming removed 1 base at V and 0 bases at J, with 10 bases between. Germline V gene sequence: CDR1 SGHTA, CDR2 FQGNSA. The CDR3 runs 16 residues. At a deep level, the assay was run. The table came from immunoSEQ multiplex PCR; TCRdb's copy has only in-frame clones and leaves some out. In the table there are around 500,000 clones, roughly 85% of which are singletons. The unsorted samples had tens of millions of PBMCs used for genomic DNA. V gene TRBV7-2 combines with J gene TRBJ1-3; D is ambiguous. Sequenced input: PBMCs. The source of this sequence is a woman aged 35 to 49 in good health. Some clones in this sample may be carry-over from other donors' samples. CDR3 DNA: TGTGCCAGCAGCTTAGTTTCGGGTCCCTCTGGAAACACCATATATTTT. It is translated as CASSLVSGPSGNTIYF.